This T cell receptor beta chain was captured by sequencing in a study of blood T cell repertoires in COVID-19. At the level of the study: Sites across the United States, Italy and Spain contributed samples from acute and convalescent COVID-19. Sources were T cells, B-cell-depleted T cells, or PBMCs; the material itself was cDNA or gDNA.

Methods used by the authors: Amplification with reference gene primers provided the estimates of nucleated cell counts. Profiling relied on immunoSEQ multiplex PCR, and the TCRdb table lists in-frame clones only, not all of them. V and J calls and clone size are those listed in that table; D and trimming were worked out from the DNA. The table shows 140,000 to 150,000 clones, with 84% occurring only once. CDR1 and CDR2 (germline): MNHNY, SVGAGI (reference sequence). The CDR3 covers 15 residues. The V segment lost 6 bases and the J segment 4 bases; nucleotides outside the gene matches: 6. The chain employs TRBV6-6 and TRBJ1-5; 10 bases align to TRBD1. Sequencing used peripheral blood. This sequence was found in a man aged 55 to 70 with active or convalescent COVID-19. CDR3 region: CASSNRDRGNQPQHF. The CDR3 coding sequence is TGTGCCAGCAGCAACCGGGACAGGGGTAATCAGCCCCAGCATTTT.